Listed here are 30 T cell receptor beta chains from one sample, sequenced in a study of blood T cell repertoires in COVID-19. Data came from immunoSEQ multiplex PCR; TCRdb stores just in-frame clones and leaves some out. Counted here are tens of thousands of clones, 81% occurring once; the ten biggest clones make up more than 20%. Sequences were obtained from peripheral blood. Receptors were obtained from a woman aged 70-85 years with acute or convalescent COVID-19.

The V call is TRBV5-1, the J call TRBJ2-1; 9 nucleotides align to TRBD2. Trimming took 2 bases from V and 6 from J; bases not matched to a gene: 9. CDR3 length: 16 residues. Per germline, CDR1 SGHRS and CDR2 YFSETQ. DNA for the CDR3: TGCGCCAGCAGCTTTCAAGCGGGAGGCCCCAGCAATGAGCAGTTCTTC. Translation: CASSFQAGGPSNEQFF.

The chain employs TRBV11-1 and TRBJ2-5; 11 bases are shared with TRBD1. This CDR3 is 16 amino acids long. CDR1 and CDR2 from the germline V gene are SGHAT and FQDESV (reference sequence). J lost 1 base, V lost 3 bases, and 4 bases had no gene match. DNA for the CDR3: TGTGCCAGCAGCTTTCCTGGACAGGGGGCCCAAGAGACCCAGTACTTC. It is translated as CASSFPGQGAQETQYF.

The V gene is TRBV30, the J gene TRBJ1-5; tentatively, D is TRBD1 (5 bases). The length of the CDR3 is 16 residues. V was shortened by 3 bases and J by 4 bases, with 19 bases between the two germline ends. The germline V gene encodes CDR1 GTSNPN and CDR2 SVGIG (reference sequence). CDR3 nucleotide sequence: TGTGCCTGGAGCCCTTCACGACAGAACCAAAATCAGCCCCAGCATTTT. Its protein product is CAWSPSRQNQNQPQHF.

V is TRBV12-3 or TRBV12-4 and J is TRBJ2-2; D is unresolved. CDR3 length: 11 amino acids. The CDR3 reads CVSRFGGELFF. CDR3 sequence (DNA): TGTGTTTCGAGGTTTGGCGGGGAGCTGTTTTTT.

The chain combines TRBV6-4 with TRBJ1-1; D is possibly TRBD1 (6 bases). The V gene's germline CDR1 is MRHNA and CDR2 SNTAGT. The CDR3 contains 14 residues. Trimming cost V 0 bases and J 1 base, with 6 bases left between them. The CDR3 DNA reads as TGTGCCAGCAGTGACTCGGACAGGAACACTGAAGCTTTCTTT. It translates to CASSDSDRNTEAFF.

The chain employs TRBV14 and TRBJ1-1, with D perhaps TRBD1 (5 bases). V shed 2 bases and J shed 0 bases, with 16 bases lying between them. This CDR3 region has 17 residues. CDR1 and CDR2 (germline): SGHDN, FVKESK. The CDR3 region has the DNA TGTGCCAGCAGCCAACGCCAGGGAAGACCCATGAACACTGAAGCTTTCTTT. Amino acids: CASSQRQGRPMNTEAFF.

The CDR3 spells CASSVSQGLMNTEAFF. CDR3 coding DNA: TGTGCCAGCAGCGTGTCACAGGGGCTTATGAACACTGAAGCTTTCTTT. The chain is built from TRBV9 and TRBJ1-1, with TRBD1 matching 7 bases. In germline, CDR1 is SGDLS, CDR2 YYNGEE. This CDR3 comprises 16 residues. The J segment lost 0 bases and the V segment lost 2 bases, leaving 7 bases of the junction unmatched.

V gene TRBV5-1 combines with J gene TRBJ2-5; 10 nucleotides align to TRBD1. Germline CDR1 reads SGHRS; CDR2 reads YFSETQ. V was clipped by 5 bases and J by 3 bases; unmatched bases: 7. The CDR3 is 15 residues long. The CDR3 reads CASRSSGTGEETQYF. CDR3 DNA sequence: TGCGCCAGCAGATCATCCGGGACAGGGGAAGAGACCCAGTACTTC.

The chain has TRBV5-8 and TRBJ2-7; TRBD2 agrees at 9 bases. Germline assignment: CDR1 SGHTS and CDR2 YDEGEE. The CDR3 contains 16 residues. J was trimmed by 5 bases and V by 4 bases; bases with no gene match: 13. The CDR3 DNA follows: TGTGCCAGCAGCCCTGACTGGCGGGAGGGCCGCAACGAGCAGTACTTC. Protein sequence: CASSPDWREGRNEQYF.

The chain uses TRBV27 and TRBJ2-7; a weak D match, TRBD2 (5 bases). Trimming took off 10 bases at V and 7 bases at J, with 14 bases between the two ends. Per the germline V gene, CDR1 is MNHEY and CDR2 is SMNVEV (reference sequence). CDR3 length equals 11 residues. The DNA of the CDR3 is TGTGCCACCACGGTTGGGAGAGAGCAGTACTTC. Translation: CATTVGREQYF.

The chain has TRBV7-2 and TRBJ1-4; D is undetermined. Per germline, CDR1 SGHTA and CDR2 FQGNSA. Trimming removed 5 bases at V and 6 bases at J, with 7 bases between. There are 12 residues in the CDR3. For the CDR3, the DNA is TGTGCCAGCAGCCCTCGAGATGAAAAACTGTTTTTT. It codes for CASSPRDEKLFF.

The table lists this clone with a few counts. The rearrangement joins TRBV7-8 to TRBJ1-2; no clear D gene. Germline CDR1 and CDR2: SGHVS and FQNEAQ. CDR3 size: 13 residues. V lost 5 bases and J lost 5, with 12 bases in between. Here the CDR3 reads CASSPRGSYGYTF. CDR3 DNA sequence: TGTGCCAGCAGCCCCCGGGGAAGTTATGGCTACACCTTC.

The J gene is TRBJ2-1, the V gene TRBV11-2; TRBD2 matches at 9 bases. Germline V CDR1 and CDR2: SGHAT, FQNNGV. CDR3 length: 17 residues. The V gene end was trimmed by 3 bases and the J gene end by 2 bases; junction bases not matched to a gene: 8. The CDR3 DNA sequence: TGTGCCAGCAGCTTTCGGCTAGCGGGGCCCCCCTACAATGAGCAGTTCTTC. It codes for CASSFRLAGPPYNEQFF.

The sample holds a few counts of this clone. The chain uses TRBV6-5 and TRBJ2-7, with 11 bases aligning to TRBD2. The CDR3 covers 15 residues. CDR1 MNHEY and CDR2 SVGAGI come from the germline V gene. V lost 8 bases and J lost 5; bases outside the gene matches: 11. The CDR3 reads CASRPTSGTMHEQYF. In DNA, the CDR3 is TGTGCCAGCCGACCGACTAGCGGGACAATGCACGAGCAGTACTTC.

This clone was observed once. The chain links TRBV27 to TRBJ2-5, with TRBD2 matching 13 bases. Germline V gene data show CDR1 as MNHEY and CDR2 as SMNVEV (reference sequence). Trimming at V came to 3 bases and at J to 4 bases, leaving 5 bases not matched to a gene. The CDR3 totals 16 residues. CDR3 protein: CASSFGLAGVPETQYF. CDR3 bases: TGTGCCAGCAGTTTCGGACTAGCGGGAGTCCCAGAGACCCAGTACTTC.

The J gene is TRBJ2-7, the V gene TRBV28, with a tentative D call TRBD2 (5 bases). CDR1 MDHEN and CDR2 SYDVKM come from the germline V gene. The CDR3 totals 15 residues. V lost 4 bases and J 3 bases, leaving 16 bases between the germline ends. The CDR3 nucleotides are TGTGCCAGCAGTTACCCCCGGGGTAGTTACTACGAGCAGTACTTC. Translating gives CASSYPRGSYYEQYF.

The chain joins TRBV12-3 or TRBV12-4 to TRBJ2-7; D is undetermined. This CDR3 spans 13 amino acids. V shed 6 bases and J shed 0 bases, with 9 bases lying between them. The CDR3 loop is CASSLRVSYEQYF. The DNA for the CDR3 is TGTGCCAGCAGCCTTCGGGTCTCCTACGAGCAGTACTTC.

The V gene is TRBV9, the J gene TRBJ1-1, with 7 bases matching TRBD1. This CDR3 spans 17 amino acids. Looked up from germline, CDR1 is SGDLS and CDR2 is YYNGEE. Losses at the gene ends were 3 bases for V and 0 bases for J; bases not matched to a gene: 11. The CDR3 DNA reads TGTGCCAGCAGCGGAAAGGGACAGAACCTTTTGAACACTGAAGCTTTCTTT. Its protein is CASSGKGQNLLNTEAFF. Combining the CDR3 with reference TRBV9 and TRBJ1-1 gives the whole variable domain DSGVTQTPKHLITATGQRVTLRCSPRSGDLSVYWYQQSLDQGLQFLIQYYNGEERAKGNILERFSAQQFPDLHSELNLSSLELGDSALYFCASSGKGQNLLNTEAFFGQGTRLTVV.

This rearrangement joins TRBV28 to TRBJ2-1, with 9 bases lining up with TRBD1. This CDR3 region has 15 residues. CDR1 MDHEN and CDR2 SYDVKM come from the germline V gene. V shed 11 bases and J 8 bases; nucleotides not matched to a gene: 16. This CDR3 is CAGASGQGRVDEQFF. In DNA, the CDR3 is TGTGCCGGGGCCTCGGGACAGGGAAGAGTCGATGAGCAGTTCTTC.

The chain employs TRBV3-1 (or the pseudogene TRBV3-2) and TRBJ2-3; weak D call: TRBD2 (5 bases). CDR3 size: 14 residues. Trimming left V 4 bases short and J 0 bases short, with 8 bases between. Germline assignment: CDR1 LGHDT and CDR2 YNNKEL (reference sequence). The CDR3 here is CASSLSGSTDTQYF. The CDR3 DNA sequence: TGTGCCAGCAGCCTCAGCGGTAGCACAGATACGCAGTATTTT.

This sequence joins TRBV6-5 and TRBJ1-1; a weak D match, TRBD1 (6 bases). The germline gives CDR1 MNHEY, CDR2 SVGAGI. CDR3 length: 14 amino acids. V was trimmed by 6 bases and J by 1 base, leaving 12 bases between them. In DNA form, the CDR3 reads TGTGCCAGCAGAGCCCCGGACAGGAACACTGAAGCTTTCTTT. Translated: CASRAPDRNTEAFF.

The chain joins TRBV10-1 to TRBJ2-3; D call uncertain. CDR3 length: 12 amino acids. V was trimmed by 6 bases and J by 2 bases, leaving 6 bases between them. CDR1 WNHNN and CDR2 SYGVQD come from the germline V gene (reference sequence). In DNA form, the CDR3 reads TGCGCCAGCAGCTTTCTCACAGATACGCAGTATTTT. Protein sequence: CASSFLTDTQYF.

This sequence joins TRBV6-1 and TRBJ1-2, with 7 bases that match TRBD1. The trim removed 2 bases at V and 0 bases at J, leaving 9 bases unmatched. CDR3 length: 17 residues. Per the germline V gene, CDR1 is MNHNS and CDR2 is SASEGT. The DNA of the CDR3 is TGTGCCAGCAGTGAAAACCAGGGACAGCGCCCTAACTATGGCTACACCTTC. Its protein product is CASSENQGQRPNYGYTF.

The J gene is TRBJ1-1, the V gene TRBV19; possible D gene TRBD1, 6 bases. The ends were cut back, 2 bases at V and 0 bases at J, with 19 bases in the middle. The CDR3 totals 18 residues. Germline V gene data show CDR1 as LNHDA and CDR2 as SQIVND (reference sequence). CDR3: CASSIYGRGRRVNTEAFF. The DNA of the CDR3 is TGTGCCAGTAGTATATACGGCAGGGGACGGAGAGTGAACACTGAAGCTTTCTTT.

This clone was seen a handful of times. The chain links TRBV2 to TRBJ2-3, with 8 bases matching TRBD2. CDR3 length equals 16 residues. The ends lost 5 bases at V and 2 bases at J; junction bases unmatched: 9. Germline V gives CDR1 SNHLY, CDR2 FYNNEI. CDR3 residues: CASSLAGRSFTDTQYF. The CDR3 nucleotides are TGTGCCAGCAGTCTAGCGGGCCGGAGTTTCACAGATACGCAGTATTTT.

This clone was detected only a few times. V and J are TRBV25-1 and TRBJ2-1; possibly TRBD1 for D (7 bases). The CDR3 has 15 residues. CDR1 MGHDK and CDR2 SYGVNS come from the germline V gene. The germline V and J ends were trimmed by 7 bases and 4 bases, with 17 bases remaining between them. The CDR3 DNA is TGTGCCAGCACCTCAGGGGGGAAAACTTACAATGAGCAGTTCTTC. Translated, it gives CASTSGGKTYNEQFF. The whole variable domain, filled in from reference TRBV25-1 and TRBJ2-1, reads EADIYQTPRYLVIGTGKKITLECSQTMGHDKMYWYQQDPGMELHLIHYSYGVNSTEKGDLSSESTVSRIRTEHFPLTLESARPSHTSQYLCASTSGGKTYNEQFFGPGTRLTVL.

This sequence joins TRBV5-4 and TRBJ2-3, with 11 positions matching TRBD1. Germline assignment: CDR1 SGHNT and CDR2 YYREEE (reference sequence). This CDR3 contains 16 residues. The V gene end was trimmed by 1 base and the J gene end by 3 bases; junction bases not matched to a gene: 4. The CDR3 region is CASSLRRDRGTDTQYF. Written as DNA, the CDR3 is TGTGCCAGCAGCTTGAGAAGGGACAGGGGGACAGATACGCAGTATTTT.

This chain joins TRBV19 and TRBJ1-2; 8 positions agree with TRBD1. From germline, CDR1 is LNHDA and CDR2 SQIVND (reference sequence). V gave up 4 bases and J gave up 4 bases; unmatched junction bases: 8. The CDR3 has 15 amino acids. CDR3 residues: CASSSTGTGSYGYTF. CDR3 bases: TGTGCCAGTAGTAGCACCGGGACAGGCTCCTATGGCTACACCTTC.

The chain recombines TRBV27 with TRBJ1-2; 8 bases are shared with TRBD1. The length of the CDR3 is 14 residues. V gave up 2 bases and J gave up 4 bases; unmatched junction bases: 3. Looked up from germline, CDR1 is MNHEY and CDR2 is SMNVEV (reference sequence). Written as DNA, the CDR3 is TGTGCCAGCAGTTTAAACAGGGGGACCTATGGCTACACCTTC. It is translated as CASSLNRGTYGYTF.

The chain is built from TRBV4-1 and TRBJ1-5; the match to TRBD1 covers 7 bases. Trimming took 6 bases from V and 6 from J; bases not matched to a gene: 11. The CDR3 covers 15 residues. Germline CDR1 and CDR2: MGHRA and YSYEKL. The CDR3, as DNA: TGCGCCAGCAGTCTCCGAGGGGGCGAGAGTCAGCCCCAGCATTTT. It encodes CASSLRGGESQPQHF.